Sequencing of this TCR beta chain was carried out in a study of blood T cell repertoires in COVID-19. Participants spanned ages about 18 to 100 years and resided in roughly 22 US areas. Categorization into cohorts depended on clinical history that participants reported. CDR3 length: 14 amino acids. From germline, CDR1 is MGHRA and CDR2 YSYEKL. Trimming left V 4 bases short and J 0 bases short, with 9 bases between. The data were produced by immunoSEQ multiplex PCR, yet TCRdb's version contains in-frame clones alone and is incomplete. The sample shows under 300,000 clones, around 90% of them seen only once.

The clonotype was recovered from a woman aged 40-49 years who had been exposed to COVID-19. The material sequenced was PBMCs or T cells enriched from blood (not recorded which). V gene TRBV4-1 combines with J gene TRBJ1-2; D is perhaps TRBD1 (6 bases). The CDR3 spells CASSRQVANYGYTF. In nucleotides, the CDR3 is TGCGCCAGCAGCCGACAGGTGGCTAACTATGGCTACACCTTC.